This T cell receptor (beta chain) was sequenced during a study of T cell repertoires in cytomegalovirus infection. This clonotype was seen many times. With V trimmed by 8 bases and J by 5 bases, 5 bases remained unmatched. Per the germline V gene, CDR1 is SNHLY and CDR2 is FYNNEI. This CDR3 region has 15 residues. TCRdb reanalysed the reads using MiXCR and keeps one entry per CDR3 protein. Among 270,000 or so distinct CDR3 sequences, 15% to 20% were seen once, and the ten largest hold about half. The sample consisted of CD8+ T cells from PBMCs. The TCR was taken from a human donor in good health (CMV status not recorded). Some clones in this sample may be carry-over from other donors' samples. The chain employs TRBV2 and TRBJ2-1; TRBD2 aligns across 14 bases. The CDR3 DNA sequence: TGTGCCAGCCTATTGGGACTAGCGGGGGACAATGAGCAGTTCTTC. It specifies CASLLGLAGDNEQFF. Full variable domain (remainder filled in from reference TRBV2 and TRBJ2-1): EPEVTQTPSHQVTQMGQEVILRCVPISNHLYFYWYRQILGQKVEFLVSFYNNEISEKSEIFDDQFSVERPDGSNFTLKIRSTKLEDSAMYFCASLLGLAGDNEQFFGPGTRLTVL.